This TCR beta chain was identified during a study of blood T cells in healthy people across ages. Of note for this clonotype: Its target is unknown.

General study results and limits: Per million T cells, the diversity of TCR beta decreased roughly linearly as age advanced. CMV status of donors was not determined, possibly confounding expanded clonotype changes.

Primers used in a second PCR of about 7 to 12 cycles were a sample-barcoded 5' primer and a J-beta primer mix. Sequencing recovered at least 2.5 million CDR3-containing paired-end reads from each sample. TCRdb used MiXCR to reprocess the 5' RACE reads, holding one entry per CDR3 protein. The table shows approximately 800,000 distinct CDR3 sequences, with under 80% occurring only once. This CDR3 has 17 amino acids. The germline V gene encodes CDR1 LGHNA and CDR2 YSLEER. V gave up 7 bases and J gave up 6 bases, with 25 bases separating them. The receptor's source is a man aged 30-40 years in good health. Sequencing was performed on blood. The chain couples TRBV4-3 to TRBJ2-1, with TRBD2 as a possible D gene (6 bases). DNA of the CDR3: TGCGCCAGCACTCAGTTCGAGAGCCCTAGCGCCTTCAATGAGCAGTTCTTC. Translation: CASTQFESPSAFNEQFF.